There are many counts of the clone carrying this T cell receptor beta chain. What it binds is unknown. This specimen comes from a study of CD8 T cells in ankylosing spondylitis. The germline V gene has CDR1 MDHEN and CDR2 SYDVKM. Trimming removed 2 bases from V and 0 bases from J, with 13 bases in between. The CDR3 consists of 16 residues. Quantitative 5'-RACE with molecular barcodes was used to make the TCR beta libraries. TCRdb passed the 5' RACE reads through MiXCR, listing each CDR3 protein once. The sample lists tens of thousands of distinct CDR3 sequences; about 5.7% were seen once. Study-wide results and caveats: Some of the motif variants had earlier been found in reactive arthritis patients' fluid and blood. The authors reported significant enrichment of disease-linked clones in matched ankylosing spondylitis synovial fluid. Characteristic, it appeared, of ankylosing spondylitis blood was a TCR beta motif of several highly homologous variants.

The source material was blood, either unsorted or a sorted T cell fraction (not recorded which). This receptor was identified in a male donor with ankylosing spondylitis or in good health (not recorded which). The chain recombines TRBV28 with TRBJ1-1; D gene ambiguous. The CDR3 DNA reads as TGTGCCAGCAGTTTAGGAGTGACTTGGATGAACACTGAAGCTTTCTTT. It codes for CASSLGVTWMNTEAFF.